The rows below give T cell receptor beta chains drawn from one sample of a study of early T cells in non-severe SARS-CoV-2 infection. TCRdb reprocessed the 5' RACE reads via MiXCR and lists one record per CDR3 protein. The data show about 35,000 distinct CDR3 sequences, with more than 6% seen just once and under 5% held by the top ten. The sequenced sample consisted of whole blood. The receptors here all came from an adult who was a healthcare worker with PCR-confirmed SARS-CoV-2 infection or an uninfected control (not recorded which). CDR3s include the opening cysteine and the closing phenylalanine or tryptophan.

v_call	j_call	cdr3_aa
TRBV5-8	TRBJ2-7	CASSLGLGHREQYF
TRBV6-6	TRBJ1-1	CASSDVGTEAFF
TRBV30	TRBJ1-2	CACLHAGTYGYTF
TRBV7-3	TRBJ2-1	CASSLGVETSGRARGNEQFF
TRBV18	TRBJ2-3	CASSPQPPELATDTQYF
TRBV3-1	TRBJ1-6	CASRTGTGPSPLHF
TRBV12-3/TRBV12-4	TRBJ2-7	CASRKGQNYEQYF
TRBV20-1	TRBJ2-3	CSAAPDTDTQYF
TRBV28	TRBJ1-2	CASSFRQGTGNYGYTF
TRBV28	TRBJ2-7	CASRAGLAGVSEQYF
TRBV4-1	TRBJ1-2	CASSQAIMGVRGYTF
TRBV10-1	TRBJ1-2	CASSPGLNYGYTF
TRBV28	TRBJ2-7	CASSFWGTSGTYEQYF
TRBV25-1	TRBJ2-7	CASSDRTGEPPTPIYEQYF
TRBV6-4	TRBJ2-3	CASSRTFTDTQYF
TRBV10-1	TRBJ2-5	CASSESTGETQYF
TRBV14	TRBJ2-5	CASSPTSEEETQYF
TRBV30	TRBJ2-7	CAWSDGRAYEQYF
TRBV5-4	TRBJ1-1	CASSLGQVGTEAFF
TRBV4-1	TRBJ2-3	CASSQDSPSLHTDTQYF
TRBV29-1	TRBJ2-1	CSARGDRYNEQFF
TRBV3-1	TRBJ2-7	CASSPGQGTYEQYF
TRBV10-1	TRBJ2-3	CASSEREDGGDTQYF
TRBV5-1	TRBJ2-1	CASSLGSTNNEQFF
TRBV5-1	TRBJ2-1	CASSLDMLAEYNEQFF
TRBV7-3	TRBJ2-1	CASSLTPLAGTFNEQFF
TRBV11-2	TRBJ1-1	CASSFGNRNTEAFF
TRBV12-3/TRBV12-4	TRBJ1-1	CASSLAENTEAFF
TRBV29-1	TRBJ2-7	CSVSRRDRETYEQYF
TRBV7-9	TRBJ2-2	CASSEPGTGTGELFF